A selection of T cell receptor beta chains follows, all from one sample in a study of cytomegalovirus exposure and HLA in healthy donors. Profiling relied on immunoSEQ multiplex PCR, and the TCRdb table lists in-frame clones only, not all of them. The table has 90,000 or so clones, around 70% seen once. Sequenced: PBMCs. These receptors all stem from a woman between 45 and 60 years old in good health and CMV-seropositive. Each CDR3 is given with its conserved first and last residue. Fields, in order: D gene, J gene, clone size, V gene, CDR3 protein, CDR3 DNA. The D gene is left open where the match is weak. Only part of the rows carry a size: once, few, many, or a class if the clone is expanded.

NA TRBJ1-3 NA TRBV19 CASSIRGDSGNTIYF TGTGCCAGTTCGATCAGGGGAGATTCGGGAAACACCATATATTTT
TRBD1 TRBJ2-1 NA TRBV11-1 CASSLGQGAHNEQFF TGTGCCAGCAGCTTAGGACAGGGGGCCCACAATGAGCAGTTCTTC
NA TRBJ1-4 NA TRBV5-1 CASSSNRVGNEKLFF TGCGCCAGCTCCTCGAACAGGGTGGGTAATGAAAAACTGTTTTTT
TRBD1 TRBJ2-7 few TRBV28 CATSSPGQGLSYEQYF TGTGCCACCTCAAGTCCGGGACAGGGGCTCTCGTACGAGCAGTACTTC
TRBD2 TRBJ2-7 NA TRBV5-1 CASSYDVGSGSSEQYF TGCGCCAGCAGCTACGACGTTGGTAGCGGGAGCTCCGAGCAGTACTTC
NA TRBJ1-5 NA TRBV27 CASPPQGTRSGDQPQHF TGTGCCAGCCCTCCTCAGGGAACCAGATCAGGGGATCAGCCCCAGCATTTT
TRBD2 TRBJ2-7 once TRBV4-1 CASSHSGTPYEQYF TGCGCCAGCAGCCATAGCGGGACCCCTTACGAGCAGTACTTC
NA TRBJ1-4 NA TRBV28 CASSLPGGFSANEKLFF TGTGCCAGCAGTTTACCCGGAGGGTTTTCGGCTAATGAAAAACTGTTTTTT
NA TRBJ2-1 NA TRBV10-2 CASSDQVSSYNEQFF TGCGCCAGCAGTGACCAGGTGAGCTCCTACAATGAGCAGTTCTTC
TRBD1 TRBJ1-4 NA TRBV19 CATQRDSPNEKLFF TGTGCCACCCAACGGGACAGTCCTAATGAAAAACTGTTTTTT
NA TRBJ2-7 NA TRBV28 CASNRDGLSYEQYF TGTGCCAGCAACAGGGACGGCTTGTCCTACGAGCAGTACTTC
NA TRBJ1-3 NA TRBV6-5 CASRGGQGSGNTIYF TGTGCCAGCAGGGGAGGCCAGGGCTCTGGAAACACCATATATTTT
TRBD2 TRBJ2-5 NA TRBV28 CASRRLAGEFGETQYF TGTGCCAGCAGGCGTCTAGCGGGAGAGTTCGGGGAGACCCAGTACTTC
NA TRBJ1-5 NA TRBV28 CASSFRARYSNQPQHF TGTGCCAGCAGTTTCAGGGCCCGATATAGCAATCAGCCCCAGCATTTT
TRBD2 TRBJ2-1 NA TRBV5-6 CASSSAPRESQFF TGTGCCAGCAGCTCCGCCCCGCGGGAGAGTCAGTTCTTC
TRBD1 TRBJ1-1 few TRBV27 CASSLNRGNTEAFF TGTGCCAGCAGTCTAAACAGGGGCAACACTGAAGCTTTCTTT
TRBD1 TRBJ2-7 NA TRBV4-1 CASSQTDRVAYEQYF TGCGCCAGCAGCCAAACAGACAGGGTGGCCTACGAGCAGTACTTC
TRBD2 TRBJ2-1 NA TRBV4-1 CASSQDRSGSYNEQFF TGCGCCAGCAGCCAAGATAGGAGCGGGAGCTACAATGAGCAGTTCTTC
NA TRBJ2-1 NA TRBV7-2 CASSTSLLGGAYNEQFF TGTGCCAGCAGCACCAGTCTGTTGGGGGGGGCTTACAATGAGCAGTTCTTC
NA TRBJ1-4 few TRBV6-4 CANCGRSEKLFF TGTGCCAACTGTGGGAGGAGTGAAAAACTGTTTTTT
TRBD1 TRBJ2-2 few TRBV28 CASSWGQQNTGELFF TGTGCCAGCAGTTGGGGACAGCAAAACACCGGGGAGCTGTTTTTT
TRBD2 TRBJ2-5 NA TRBV7-8 CASSFTSGRDETQYF TGTGCCAGCAGCTTTACTAGCGGGAGGGACGAGACCCAGTACTTC
NA TRBJ1-4 NA TRBV7-2 CASSSRRRANEKLFF TGTGCCAGCAGCTCACGACGGCGGGCTAATGAAAAACTGTTTTTT
TRBD1 TRBJ1-2 NA TRBV7-8 CASSTRTGRGYTF TGTGCCAGCAGCACCCGGACAGGGCGCGGCTACACCTTC
NA TRBJ2-3 NA TRBV5-1 CASSLGQYTDTQYF TGCGCCAGCAGCTTGGGGCAGTACACAGATACGCAGTATTTT
NA TRBJ1-2 few TRBV28 CASSWRNGYTF TGTGCCAGCAGTTGGAGGAATGGCTACACCTTC
NA TRBJ2-7 NA TRBV7-8 CASTRGGFYEQYF TGTGCCAGCACCCGAGGAGGCTTCTACGAGCAGTACTTC
NA TRBJ2-5 NA TRBV4-1 CASSQVWQEETQYF TGCGCCAGCAGCCAAGTTTGGCAGGAAGAGACCCAGTACTTC
TRBD2 TRBJ2-7 NA TRBV6-1 CASSARGAGGYYEQYF TGTGCCAGCAGTGCCCGGGGGGCGGGAGGGTACTACGAGCAGTACTTC
TRBD2 TRBJ2-1 NA TRBV27 CASSLFSGRGSYNEQFF TGTGCCAGCAGTTTATTCAGCGGGAGGGGATCCTACAATGAGCAGTTCTTC
NA TRBJ2-3 NA TRBV5-4 CASSSGVRSDTQYF TGTGCCAGCAGCTCAGGGGTTAGGTCAGATACGCAGTATTTT
NA TRBJ1-3 medium-sized TRBV6-6 CASSRPRNTIYF TGTGCCAGCTCTAGACCGCGAAACACCATATATTTT
NA TRBJ1-1 once TRBV9 CASSVGSAISNTEAFF TGTGCCAGCAGCGTCGGGTCCGCTATTTCGAACACTGAAGCTTTCTTT
TRBD1 TRBJ1-5 few TRBV18 CASSVGQGNQPQHF TGTGCCAGCTCGGTAGGACAGGGAAATCAGCCCCAGCATTTT
NA TRBJ1-4 NA TRBV9 CASSGGADSTNEKLFF TGTGCCAGCAGCGGCGGGGCGGACTCAACTAATGAAAAACTGTTTTTT
NA TRBJ2-7 NA TRBV2 CAWSRIAGDEQYF TGTGCGTGGTCCCGCATCGCCGGGGACGAGCAGTACTTC
NA TRBJ1-5 NA TRBV4-3 CASSRELGQSHQPQHF TGCGCCAGCAGCCGGGAGCTAGGACAGTCCCATCAGCCCCAGCATTTT
TRBD1 TRBJ2-7 NA TRBV30 CAWRMGQGADEQYF TGTGCCTGGCGCATGGGGCAGGGGGCCGACGAGCAGTACTTC
TRBD2 TRBJ2-3 NA TRBV11-3 CASSTYGGGGTDTQYF TGTGCCAGCAGCACCTACGGCGGGGGGGGCACAGATACGCAGTATTTT
NA TRBJ1-1 once TRBV7-8 CASSQGRMNTEAFF TGTGCCAGCAGCCAGGGTCGGATGAACACTGAAGCTTTCTTT
NA TRBJ2-7 NA TRBV27 CASYTLGGGHEQYF TGTGCCAGCTATACCCTCGGGGGTGGCCACGAGCAGTACTTC
TRBD1 TRBJ1-2 NA TRBV14 CASSQDRYPGQELYGYTF TGTGCCAGCAGCCAAGATAGATACCCAGGACAGGAGCTCTATGGCTACACCTTC
NA TRBJ2-1 few TRBV6-1 CASKEGGPHNEQFF TGTGCCAGCAAAGAGGGAGGTCCCCATAATGAGCAGTTCTTC
TRBD1 TRBJ1-6 NA TRBV5-1 CASSPSAGQGVSPLHF TGCGCCAGCAGCCCTTCGGCGGGACAGGGGGTTTCACCCCTCCACTTT
NA TRBJ2-2 NA TRBV9 CASSVGGGRGTGELFF TGTGCCAGCAGCGTAGGCGGAGGGCGAGGGACCGGGGAGCTGTTTTTT